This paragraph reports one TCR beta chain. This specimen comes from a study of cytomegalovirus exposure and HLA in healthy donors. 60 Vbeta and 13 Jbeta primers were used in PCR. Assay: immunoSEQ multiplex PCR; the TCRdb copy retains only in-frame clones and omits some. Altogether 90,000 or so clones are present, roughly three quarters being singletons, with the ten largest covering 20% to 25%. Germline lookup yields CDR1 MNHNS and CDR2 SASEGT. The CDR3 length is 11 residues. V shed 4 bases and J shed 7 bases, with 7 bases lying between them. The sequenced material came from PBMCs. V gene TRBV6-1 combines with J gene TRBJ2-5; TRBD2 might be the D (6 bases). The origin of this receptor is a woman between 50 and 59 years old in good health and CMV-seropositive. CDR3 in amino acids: CASSGGGTQYF. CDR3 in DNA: TGTGCCAGCAGTGGGGGAGGGACCCAGTACTTC.